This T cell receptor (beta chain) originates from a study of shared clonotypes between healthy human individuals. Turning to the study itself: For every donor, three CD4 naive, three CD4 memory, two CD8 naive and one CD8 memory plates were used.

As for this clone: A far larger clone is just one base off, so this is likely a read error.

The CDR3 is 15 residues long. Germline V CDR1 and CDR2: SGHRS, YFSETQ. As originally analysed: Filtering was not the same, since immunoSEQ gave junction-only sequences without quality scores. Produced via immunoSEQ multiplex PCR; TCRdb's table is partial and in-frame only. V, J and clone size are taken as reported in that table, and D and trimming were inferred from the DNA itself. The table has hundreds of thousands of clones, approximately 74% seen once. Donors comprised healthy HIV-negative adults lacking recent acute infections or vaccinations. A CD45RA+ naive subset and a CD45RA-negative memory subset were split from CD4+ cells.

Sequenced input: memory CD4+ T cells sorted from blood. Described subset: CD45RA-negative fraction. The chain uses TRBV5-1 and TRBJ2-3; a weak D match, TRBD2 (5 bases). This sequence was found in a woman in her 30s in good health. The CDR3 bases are TGCGCCAACAGCTTGGGTCTGTCGGGGTCAGATACGCAGTATTTT. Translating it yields CANSLGLSGSDTQYF.